Listed below are T cell receptor beta chains from one sample, sequenced in a study of regulatory T cells in long-lasting Graves disease. Using its own MiXCR run on the multiplex PCR reads, TCRdb lists one record per CDR3 protein. The sample shows fewer than 450,000 distinct CDR3 sequences, around 20% of them seen only once. The sample was peripheral blood mononuclear cells (PBMCs), taken when the disease was refractory, from a patient treated with antithyroid drugs. The receptors were sampled from a female donor with Graves disease. Each CDR3 is given without its conserved first and last residue. Fields, in order: CDR3 length, J gene, V gene, clone size, CDR3 protein. Clone size is stated in some rows and not others, as once, few, many or a class when expanded.

>10|TRBJ2-5|TRBV20-1|many
SATAGAETQY
>15|TRBJ2-1|TRBV2|few
ASSPRGTEMRHNEQF
>13|TRBJ2-2|TRBV20-1|-
SARDGGRHTGELF
>11|TRBJ1-3|TRBV30|-
AWSLGSGNTIY
>17|TRBJ2-1|TRBV7-8|few
ASSLGREGRPSSYNEQF
>13|TRBJ1-2|TRBV28|many
ASSSQGTSTYGYT
>13|TRBJ2-7|TRBV20-1|-
SAREGDTGTYEQY
>13|TRBJ1-5|TRBV6-4|-
ASSEGGYSYQPQH
>14|TRBJ2-6|TRBV27|many
ASRALAGAGANVLT
>14|TRBJ2-6|TRBV5-6|few
ASSLRQGSGANVLT
>13|TRBJ1-5|TRBV20-1|-
SARWTGQPNQPQH
>14|TRBJ2-5|TRBV7-9|many
ASSKQRAAGQETQY
>14|TRBJ1-5|TRBV7-9|-
ASSRGPGRGNQPQH
>13|TRBJ2-4|TRBV20-1|few
SARMGDLAKNIQY
>11|TRBJ1-2|TRBV7-2|many
ASSSTGIYGYT
>14|TRBJ2-7|TRBV6-1|many
ASRTETGSAVYEQY
>11|TRBJ1-1|TRBV30|few
AWTGQTNTEAF
>12|TRBJ1-1|TRBV12-3/TRBV12-4|many
ASSYTGLRAEAF
>14|TRBJ2-5|TRBV6-1|-
ASSEASYRVRETQY